The source of this T cell receptor (beta chain) is a study of cytomegalovirus exposure and HLA in healthy donors. The PCR had 60 Vbeta and 13 Jbeta primers. Method: immunoSEQ multiplex PCR; TCRdb's copy keeps in-frame clones and lacks some. The sample has tens of thousands of clones, approximately 84% seen once; the top ten hold 2.4%. V was shortened by 0 bases and J by 0 bases, with 21 bases between the two germline ends. Germline CDR1 is MRHNA and CDR2 is SNTAGT. This CDR3 is 20 amino acids long. The TCR sequence derives from a woman aged 45-65 years in good health and CMV-seronegative. What was sequenced was PBMCs. V is TRBV6-4 and J is TRBJ1-5; D is perhaps TRBD1 (6 bases). CDR3 residues: CASSDSRTVPIPYSNQPQHF. The CDR3 DNA reads as TGTGCCAGCAGTGACTCGCGGACAGTCCCGATCCCTTATAGCAATCAGCCCCAGCATTTT.